Each of the 20 T cell receptor beta chains below was sequenced from the same sample in a study of CD8 T cells in Susac syndrome. RNA was extracted with the RNeasy kit, and a quantity of about 0.45 to 1 ug was reverse transcribed using random hexamers. TCRdb passed the immunoSEQ multiplex PCR reads through MiXCR, listing each CDR3 protein once. Here the sample spans about 180,000 distinct CDR3 sequences, approximately 95% being singletons. Sequencing was done on a sample of CD4+ T cells from PBMCs. These TCRs come from a human donor with multiple sclerosis.

The chain has TRBV30 and TRBJ1-6, with D perhaps matching TRBD1 (6 bases). The germline V gene encodes CDR1 GTSNPN and CDR2 SVGIG (reference sequence). Between the trimmed V and J ends, which lost 3 bases and 6 bases, there was a span of 15 bases. The CDR3 is made up of 15 amino acids. Here the CDR3 DNA reads TGTGCCTGGAGCGTGACAGGTTGGGGTAATTCACCCCTCCACTTT. This translates into CAWSVTGWGNSPLHF.

This clonotype appeared a few times. This sequence joins TRBV27 and TRBJ2-3; the D is unclear. The germline V and J ends were trimmed by 3 bases and 1 base, with 5 bases remaining between them. Per germline, CDR1 MNHEY and CDR2 SMNVEV (reference sequence). This CDR3 has 13 residues. The CDR3 region is CASSFQGTDTQYF. CDR3 sequence (DNA): TGTGCCAGCAGTTTCCAGGGCACAGATACGCAGTATTTT.

This chain joins TRBV2 and TRBJ1-5; D uncertain. V was shortened by 6 bases and J by 0 bases, with 12 bases between the two germline ends. CDR1 and CDR2 (germline): SNHLY, FYNNEI. The CDR3 extends over 15 amino acids. The CDR3, as DNA: TGTGCCAGCAGGGAGGAGGGATATAGCAATCAGCCCCAGCATTTT. This encodes CASREEGYSNQPQHF.

This clonotype came up a few times. The genes are TRBV12-3 or TRBV12-4 and TRBJ1-2; D is unresolved. This CDR3 is 12 amino acids long. V lost 3 bases to trimming and J lost 4 bases, with 6 bases between them. CDR3 sequence: CASSFEGYGYTF. The CDR3 DNA follows: TGTGCCAGCAGTTTTGAGGGCTATGGCTACACCTTC.

This clonotype is a singleton in its sample. This sequence joins TRBV18 and TRBJ1-1, with a possible D match to TRBD1 (6 bases). V was shortened by 1 base and J by 0 bases, with 9 bases between the two germline ends. This CDR3 region has 15 residues. Germline V gene sequence: CDR1 KGHSH, CDR2 LQKENI. CDR3 loop: CASSPQGTLNTEAFF. CDR3 in DNA: TGTGCCAGCTCACCACAGGGGACACTGAACACTGAAGCTTTCTTT.

The gene calls are TRBV18 and TRBJ2-5; D not certain. The V gene lost 3 bases and the J gene lost 1 base, with 9 bases spanning the gap. This CDR3 is built from 14 residues. The germline CDR1 and CDR2 sequences are KGHSH and LQKENI. This CDR3 reads CASSPGTIQETQYF. CDR3 nucleotide sequence: TGTGCCAGCTCACCTGGAACGATCCAAGAGACCCAGTACTTC.

V usage is TRBV30 and J usage is TRBJ1-2; 12 bases match TRBD1. V gave up 6 bases and J gave up 8 bases; unmatched junction bases: 7. CDR1 and CDR2 from the germline V gene are GTSNPN and SVGIG (reference sequence). This CDR3 spans 13 amino acids. In DNA, the CDR3 is TGTGCCTGCCGGGACAGGGGGCCTTGGGGCTACACCTTC. Translated: CACRDRGPWGYTF.

The V and J genes are TRBV5-1 and TRBJ2-5, with TRBD1 matching 9 bases. V was pared by 4 bases and J by 4 bases, with 8 bases of the junction left unmatched. The germline CDR1 and CDR2 sequences are SGHRS and YFSETQ. This CDR3 region has 15 residues. The CDR3 region has the DNA TGCGCCAGCAGCGCGGGGACAGGGACGATAGAGACCCAGTACTTC. Translated: CASSAGTGTIETQYF.

The rearrangement links TRBV20-1 to TRBJ1-5, with D possibly matching TRBD1 (5 bases). CDR3 size: 15 residues. V lost 5 bases, J lost 0 bases, and 14 bases lay in between. Germline values: CDR1 DFQATT, CDR2 SNEGSKA (reference sequence). The CDR3 DNA sequence: TGCAGTGCTTCTAAAGGGGTGGATAGCAATCAGCCCCAGCATTTT. It specifies CSASKGVDSNQPQHF.

The rearrangement uses TRBV20-1 and TRBJ2-3, with D maybe TRBD2 (7 bases). The ends were cut back, 4 bases at V and 2 bases at J, with 13 bases in the middle. The CDR3 has 14 residues. From germline, CDR1 is DFQATT and CDR2 SNEGSKA (reference sequence). The CDR3, as DNA: TGCAGTGCTACGCGGGGGCCGATCACAGATACGCAGTATTTT. Protein: CSATRGPITDTQYF.

The CDR3 DNA reads TGTGCCAGCAGTTTCAGGGTGACAGGGCACAATCAGCCCCAGCATTTT. This gives the protein CASSFRVTGHNQPQHF. This chain uses TRBV27 with TRBJ1-5, with TRBD1 identical over 7 bases. The CDR3 is made up of 16 amino acids. V shed 3 bases and J 3 bases; nucleotides not matched to a gene: 8. Germline V lookup: CDR1 MNHEY, CDR2 SMNVEV (reference sequence).

The chain recombines TRBV7-2 with TRBJ1-4; 9 bases line up with TRBD1. Germline assignment: CDR1 SGHTA and CDR2 FQGNSA. J gave up 6 bases and V 5 bases, and 10 bases lay outside the gene matches. This CDR3 is 16 amino acids long. The CDR3 here is CASSPGQGRRDEKLFF. The DNA of the CDR3 is TGTGCCAGCAGCCCGGGACAGGGTCGAAGGGATGAAAAACTGTTTTTT.

This chain uses TRBV30 with TRBJ2-7; D is undetermined. Germline V gene lookup returns CDR1 GTSNPN and CDR2 SVGIG (reference sequence). V was pared by 4 bases and J by 3 bases, with 13 bases between. This CDR3 has 13 amino acids. CDR3 nucleotides: TGTGCCTGGACCCCTTTTCGGAACTACGAGCAGTACTTC. This gives the protein CAWTPFRNYEQYF.

This chain links TRBV7-2 with TRBJ2-5; the D gene is possibly TRBD2 (6 bases). The CDR3 contains 14 residues. Trimming cost V 3 bases and J 5 bases, with 13 bases left between them. Germline CDR1 is SGHTA and CDR2 is FQGNSA. The CDR3 DNA reads TGTGCCAGCAGCTTGTCGGGGGTAGGGGAGACCCAGTACTTC. It codes for CASSLSGVGETQYF.

The chain carries TRBV29-1 and TRBJ1-5; unclear D gene. The CDR3 loop spans 12 amino acids. Germline V gene sequence: CDR1 SQVTM, CDR2 ANQGSEA. The V end was cut by 7 bases, the J end by 6 bases, with 13 bases between. In DNA, the CDR3 is TGCAGCGCCAAGACCGGCGGTCAGCCCCAGCATTTT. Protein product: CSAKTGGQPQHF.

V gene TRBV30 combines with J gene TRBJ1-2, with 7 bases that match TRBD1. The V segment lost 3 bases and the J segment 6 bases; nucleotides outside the gene matches: 1. The germline CDR1 and CDR2 sequences are GTSNPN and SVGIG (reference sequence). CDR3 length: 11 amino acids. The CDR3 is CAWSTGDGYTF. The DNA of the CDR3 is TGTGCCTGGAGCACAGGGGATGGCTACACCTTC.

The CDR3 bases are TGTGCCAGCAGTGCCGGACAGTTTGGCACTGAAGCTTTCTTT. It yields the protein CASSAGQFGTEAFF. This chain connects TRBV27 to TRBJ1-1; D might be TRBD1 (6 bases). Per the germline V gene, CDR1 is MNHEY and CDR2 is SMNVEV (reference sequence). This CDR3 region has 14 residues. V lost 5 bases and J lost 4, with 14 bases in between.

This chain links TRBV28 with TRBJ2-7; D is undetermined. This CDR3 region has 15 residues. The ends were cut back, 9 bases at V and 5 bases at J, with 23 bases in the middle. Germline V gene sequence: CDR1 MDHEN, CDR2 SYDVKM. Here the CDR3 reads CASSVGGPTGHEQYF. The CDR3 bases are TGTGCCAGTTCTGTTGGCGGACCAACTGGCCACGAGCAGTACTTC.

This chain connects TRBV14 to TRBJ1-2; D remains unclear. V gave up 0 bases and J gave up 5 bases, with 10 bases separating them. CDR1 and CDR2 (germline): SGHDN, FVKESK. The CDR3 runs 14 residues. DNA of the CDR3: TGTGCCAGCAGCCAAGATTCGGCTTGGTATGGCTACACCTTC. It yields the protein CASSQDSAWYGYTF.

The table lists this clonotype with a count of one. The rearrangement links TRBV5-1 to TRBJ1-1, with 7 bases lining up with TRBD1. Trimming cost V 4 bases and J 4 bases; bases outside gene matches: 4. CDR1 is SGHRS and CDR2 is YFSETQ in the germline V gene. This CDR3 contains 13 residues. The CDR3 region has the DNA TGCGCCAGCAGCGGCAGGGGGTCCACTGAAGCTTTCTTT. Protein sequence: CASSGRGSTEAFF.